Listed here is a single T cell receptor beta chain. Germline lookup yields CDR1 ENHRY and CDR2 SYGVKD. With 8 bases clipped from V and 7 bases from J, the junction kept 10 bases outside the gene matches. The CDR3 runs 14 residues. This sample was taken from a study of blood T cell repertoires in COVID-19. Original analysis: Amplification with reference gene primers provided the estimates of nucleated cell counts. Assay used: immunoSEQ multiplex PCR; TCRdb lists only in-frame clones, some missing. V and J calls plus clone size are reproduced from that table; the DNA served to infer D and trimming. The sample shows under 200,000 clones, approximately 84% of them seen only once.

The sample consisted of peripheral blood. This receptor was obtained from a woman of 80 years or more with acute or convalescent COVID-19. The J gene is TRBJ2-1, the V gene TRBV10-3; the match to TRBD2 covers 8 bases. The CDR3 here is CAIGREAILNEQFF. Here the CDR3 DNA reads TGTGCCATCGGGCGGGAGGCAATTCTGAATGAGCAGTTCTTC.